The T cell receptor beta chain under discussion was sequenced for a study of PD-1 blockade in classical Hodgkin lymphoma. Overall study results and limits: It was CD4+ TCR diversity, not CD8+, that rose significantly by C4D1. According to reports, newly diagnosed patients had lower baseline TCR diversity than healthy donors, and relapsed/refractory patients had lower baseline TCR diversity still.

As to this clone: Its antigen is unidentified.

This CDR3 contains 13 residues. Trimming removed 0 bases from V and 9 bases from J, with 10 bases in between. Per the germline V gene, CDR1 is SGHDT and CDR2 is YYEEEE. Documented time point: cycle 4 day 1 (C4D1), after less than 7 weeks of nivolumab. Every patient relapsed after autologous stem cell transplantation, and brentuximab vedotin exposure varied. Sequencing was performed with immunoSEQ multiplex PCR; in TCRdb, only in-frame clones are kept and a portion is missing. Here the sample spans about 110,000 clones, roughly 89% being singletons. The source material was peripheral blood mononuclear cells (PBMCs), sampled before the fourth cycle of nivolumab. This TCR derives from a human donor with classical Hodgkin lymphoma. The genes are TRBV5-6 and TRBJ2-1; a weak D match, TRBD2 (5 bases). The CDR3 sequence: CASSLAGVGEQFF. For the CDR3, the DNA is TGTGCCAGCAGCTTGGCCGGGGTGGGTGAGCAGTTCTTC.